These 27 T cell receptor beta chains came from one sample sequenced in a study of long-term antiretroviral therapy in people with HIV. The assay, immunoSEQ v3.0, was run at survey level. The data were produced by immunoSEQ multiplex PCR, yet TCRdb's version contains in-frame clones alone and is incomplete. The sample consists of 25,000 to 35,000 clones, approximately 88% of them appearing once. The specimen comprised unsorted PBMCs, sampled almost 2.9 years after starting antiretroviral therapy. Receptor source: a man aged 25 to 40 with HIV.

V usage is TRBV7-6 and J usage is TRBJ2-7; a weak D match, TRBD2 (6 bases). This CDR3 is built from 13 residues. With 5 bases removed from V and 4 bases from J, the gap between germline ends came to 12 bases. CDR1 SGHVS and CDR2 FNYEAQ come from the germline V gene. The CDR3 DNA is TGTGCCAGCAGCCCCGGACTAACATACGAGCAGTACTTC. It yields the protein CASSPGLTYEQYF.

This clone was detected only a few times. The chain links TRBV20-1 to TRBJ2-7; D unclear. Between the trimmed V and J ends, which lost 6 bases and 2 bases, there was a span of 8 bases. This CDR3 spans 11 amino acids. Germline assignment: CDR1 DFQATT and CDR2 SNEGSKA (reference sequence). CDR3 nucleotide sequence: TGCAGTGCAGGTCAGACCTACGAGCAGTACTTC. This translates into CSAGQTYEQYF.

There are a few counts of this clone. The rearrangement uses TRBV7-2 and TRBJ1-2; possibly TRBD1 for D (5 bases). V was trimmed by 5 bases and J by 1 base, leaving 11 bases between them. Per germline, CDR1 SGHTA and CDR2 FQGNSA. This CDR3 has 14 residues. CDR3 amino acids: CASSPPGVNYGYTF. In DNA form, the CDR3 reads TGTGCCAGCAGCCCGCCGGGGGTTAACTATGGCTACACCTTC.

This clone was counted only a few times. The CDR3 spells CASSLGIRGNQPQHF. The CDR3 DNA sequence: TGTGCCAGCAGCTTAGGGATTCGTGGCAATCAGCCCCAGCATTTT. This chain connects TRBV7-9 to TRBJ1-5; D unclear. CDR1 is SEHNR, CDR2 FQNEAQ, per germline (reference sequence). V lost 1 base to trimming and J lost 2 bases, with 9 bases between them. The CDR3 consists of 15 residues.

The V and J genes are TRBV13 and TRBJ2-5; the D gene is possibly TRBD1 (5 bases). Per the germline V gene, CDR1 is PRHDT and CDR2 is FYEKMQ (reference sequence). The CDR3 covers 16 residues. V gave up 5 bases and J gave up 4 bases, with 20 bases separating them. CDR3 nucleotide sequence: TGTGCCAGCAGCGCCACGGGCAGGGCTTATGGAGAGACCCAGTACTTC. Its protein is CASSATGRAYGETQYF.

This chain joins TRBV30 and TRBJ2-2; no clear D. CDR3 length: 15 amino acids. The germline V gene has CDR1 GTSNPN and CDR2 SVGIG (reference sequence). Trimming cost V 4 bases and J 7 bases, with 19 bases left between them. For the CDR3, the DNA is TGTGCCTGGACGTCCCCCTACCCGAGAAGCGGGGAGCTGTTTTTT. The encoded protein is CAWTSPYPRSGELFF.

The chain couples TRBV19 to TRBJ2-5; possibly TRBD1 for D (5 bases). V lost 4 bases and J 4 bases, leaving 13 bases between the germline ends. Germline V lookup: CDR1 LNHDA, CDR2 SQIVND (reference sequence). The length of the CDR3 is 14 residues. This CDR3 is CASSTGHVGETQYF. The CDR3 region has the DNA TGTGCCAGTAGTACCGGACATGTCGGAGAGACCCAGTACTTC.

This rearrangement joins TRBV5-1 to TRBJ2-5; 7 nucleotides align to TRBD2. Losses at the gene ends were 4 bases for V and 1 base for J; bases not matched to a gene: 7. Germline loops: CDR1 SGHRS, CDR2 YFSETQ. The CDR3 is made up of 15 amino acids. The CDR3 region is CASSTQGRAQETQYF. The DNA of the CDR3 is TGCGCCAGCAGCACCCAAGGGAGGGCCCAAGAGACCCAGTACTTC.

This clone has just a few counts. The chain couples TRBV7-6 to TRBJ1-4; D is unresolved. V was trimmed by 5 bases and J by 8 bases, leaving 15 bases between them. The CDR3 extends over 14 amino acids. CDR1 and CDR2 (germline): SGHVS, FNYEAQ. CDR3: CASSLTPHGEKLFF. The CDR3 DNA is TGTGCCAGCAGCCTAACCCCCCATGGGGAAAAACTGTTTTTT.

The chain has TRBV5-4 and TRBJ2-1; 11 nucleotides align to TRBD2. This CDR3 spans 15 amino acids. CDR1 and CDR2 (germline): SGHNT, YYREEE (reference sequence). V was clipped by 4 bases and J by 7 bases; unmatched bases: 7. CDR3 residues: CASSMGLAEGNEQFF. CDR3 coding DNA: TGTGCCAGCAGCATGGGACTAGCGGAGGGGAATGAGCAGTTCTTC. The full variable domain, rest sourced from reference TRBV5-4 and TRBJ2-1, is ETGVTQSPTHLIKTRGQQVTLRCSSQSGHNTVSWYQQALGQGPQFIFQYYREEENGRGNFPPRFSGLQFPNYSSELNVNALELDDSALYLCASSMGLAEGNEQFFGPGTRLTVL.

DNA of the CDR3: TGTGCCAGCAGTTTAGTAGGGGAAGCCAATGAAAAACTGTTTTTT. It is translated as CASSLVGEANEKLFF. V gene TRBV27 combines with J gene TRBJ1-4, with D possibly matching TRBD1 (5 bases). This CDR3 is 15 amino acids long. Trimming took 2 bases from V and 5 from J, leaving 12 bases between them. Germline loops: CDR1 MNHEY, CDR2 SMNVEV (reference sequence). Variable domain in full (rest from reference TRBV27 and TRBJ1-4): EAQVTQNPRYLITVTGKKLTVTCSQNMNHEYMSWYRQDPGLGLRQIYYSMNVEVTDKGDVPEGYKVSRKEKRNFPLILESPSPNQTSLYFCASSLVGEANEKLFFGSGTQLSVL.

CDR3 in amino acids: CASSEVGGEQYF. For the CDR3, the DNA is TGTGCCAGCAGTGAAGTCGGGGGCGAGCAGTACTTC. V is TRBV2 and J is TRBJ2-7; D possibly corresponds to TRBD2 (6 bases). The CDR3 extends over 12 amino acids. The V gene lost 1 base and the J gene lost 6 bases, with 7 bases spanning the gap. CDR1 is SNHLY, CDR2 FYNNEI, per germline.

V and J are TRBV28 and TRBJ2-1, with a weak D call TRBD1 (5 bases). This CDR3 has 15 residues. The germline CDR1 and CDR2 sequences are MDHEN and SYDVKM. V was clipped by 4 bases and J by 0 bases, with 10 bases between them. The CDR3 sequence is CASSSGQSSYNEQFF. The CDR3 nucleotides read TGTGCCAGCAGTTCAGGGCAGAGCTCCTACAATGAGCAGTTCTTC.

This sequence joins TRBV9 and TRBJ1-1; the D is unclear. The V gene lost 1 base and the J gene lost 4 bases, with 8 bases spanning the gap. The CDR3 consists of 13 residues. Germline V CDR1 and CDR2: SGDLS, YYNGEE. CDR3 loop: CASSVSPGTEAFF. The DNA of the CDR3 is TGTGCCAGCAGCGTATCCCCCGGCACTGAAGCTTTCTTT. Drawing the rest from reference TRBV9 and TRBJ1-1, the complete variable domain is DSGVTQTPKHLITATGQRVTLRCSPRSGDLSVYWYQQSLDQGLQFLIQYYNGEERAKGNILERFSAQQFPDLHSELNLSSLELGDSALYFCASSVSPGTEAFFGQGTRLTVV.

J is TRBJ2-2 and V is TRBV7-2; D ambiguous. The CDR3 has 14 residues. The V gene lost 5 bases and the J gene lost 8 bases, with 15 bases spanning the gap. The V gene's germline CDR1 is SGHTA and CDR2 FQGNSA. CDR3 sequence: CASSATTDQGELFF. In nucleotides, the CDR3 is TGTGCCAGCAGCGCCACTACCGATCAGGGGGAGCTGTTTTTT.

The CDR3 protein is CATSITGTYGETQYF. The CDR3 DNA sequence: TGTGCCACCAGCATAACAGGGACCTATGGAGAGACCCAGTACTTC. V is TRBV15 and J is TRBJ2-5, with a weak D call TRBD1 (6 bases). V was pared by 4 bases and J by 4 bases, with 16 bases between. The CDR3 is made up of 15 amino acids. In germline, CDR1 is LNHNV, CDR2 YYDKDF (reference sequence).

This chain connects TRBV6-5 to TRBJ1-1; 10 bases fit TRBD1. With V trimmed by 4 bases and J by 5 bases, 7 bases remained unmatched. From germline, CDR1 is MNHEY and CDR2 SVGAGI. CDR3 length equals 15 residues. The CDR3 region is CASSLRDRGGTEAFF. The CDR3 nucleotides read TGTGCCAGCAGTTTACGGGACAGGGGAGGGACTGAAGCTTTCTTT.

The chain is built from TRBV27 and TRBJ2-2, with TRBD1 identical over 7 bases. Germline CDR1 MNHEY, CDR2 SMNVEV (reference sequence). This CDR3 is 14 amino acids long. With V trimmed by 6 bases and J by 1 base, 2 bases remained unmatched. CDR3 DNA sequence: TGTGCCAGCAGGGGACAGCTGAACACCGGGGAGCTGTTTTTT. Its protein product is CASRGQLNTGELFF.

The rearrangement links TRBV10-3 to TRBJ1-1; D call uncertain. Germline CDR1 reads ENHRY; CDR2 reads SYGVKD. The V end lost 9 bases, the J end lost 5 bases, and 10 bases lay between the germline ends. The length of the CDR3 is 11 residues. Here the CDR3 reads CAIRTGTEAFF. As DNA, the CDR3 is TGTGCCATTCGGACTGGGACTGAAGCTTTCTTT.

The genes are TRBV6-5 and TRBJ2-2; D not certain. The V gene's germline CDR1 is MNHEY and CDR2 SVGAGI. V lost 0 bases, J lost 0 bases, and 8 bases lay in between. This CDR3 region has 16 residues. CDR3 loop: CASSYSSLTNTGELFF. In DNA form, the CDR3 reads TGTGCCAGCAGTTACTCATCGCTTACGAACACCGGGGAGCTGTTTTTT.

The chain uses TRBV2 and TRBJ1-5; 10 bases line up with TRBD1. The CDR3 runs to 14 residues. V was clipped by 5 bases and J by 6 bases; unmatched bases: 4. Germline V CDR1 and CDR2: SNHLY, FYNNEI. The CDR3 protein is CASSWTGGRQPQHF. For the CDR3, the DNA is TGTGCCAGCAGTTGGACAGGGGGACGTCAGCCCCAGCATTTT.

The genes are TRBV5-1 and TRBJ2-2, with TRBD1 matching over 12 bases. With V trimmed by 1 base and J by 1 base, 11 bases remained unmatched. The CDR3 contains 20 residues. Germline loops: CDR1 SGHRS, CDR2 YFSETQ. The CDR3 bases are TGCGCCAGCAGCTTGACCCTTGGGACAGGGGGCATCAGGAACACCGGGGAGCTGTTTTTT. The encoded protein is CASSLTLGTGGIRNTGELFF.

This rearrangement joins TRBV7-2 to TRBJ1-2; the D gene is possibly TRBD1 (6 bases). The germline gives CDR1 SGHTA, CDR2 FQGNSA. Trimming pared 3 bases from V and 0 bases from J, leaving 11 bases between. The CDR3 runs 15 residues. The CDR3 DNA is TGTGCCAGCAGCTTCGACAGGACAGCTAACTATGGCTACACCTTC. This sequence encodes CASSFDRTANYGYTF.

This rearrangement joins TRBV19 to TRBJ2-1; D is perhaps TRBD2 (6 bases). Trimming stripped 3 bases from V and 4 bases from J, with 7 bases between. This CDR3 is 13 amino acids long. Germline values: CDR1 LNHDA, CDR2 SQIVND (reference sequence). For the CDR3, the DNA is TGTGCCAGTAGTATTGGAGGGTACAATGAGCAGTTCTTC. This codes for CASSIGGYNEQFF.

This clone was recorded once. This rearrangement joins TRBV18 to TRBJ2-1; possibly TRBD2 for D (5 bases). This CDR3 has 14 amino acids. Germline CDR1 is KGHSH and CDR2 is LQKENI. Trimming shortened V by 1 base and J by 13 bases, and 17 bases separated the two germline ends. The CDR3 sequence is CASSPQAATMSQFF. The CDR3 nucleotides are TGTGCCAGCTCACCACAAGCGGCAACAATGAGCCAGTTCTTC.

V gene TRBV7-9 combines with J gene TRBJ2-1; TRBD2 matches at 7 bases. Germline V lookup: CDR1 SEHNR, CDR2 FQNEAQ (reference sequence). J lost 5 bases, V lost 3 bases, and 7 bases had no gene match. CDR3 length: 15 residues. This chain's CDR3 is CASSLRESLNNEQFF. The CDR3 nucleotides read TGTGCCAGCAGCTTGCGGGAGTCCTTAAACAATGAGCAGTTCTTC.

This clone was seen just once. The chain combines TRBV6-6 with TRBJ1-1, with TRBD1 identical over 7 bases. J was trimmed by 7 bases and V by 2 bases; bases with no gene match: 7. The CDR3 has 14 residues. The V gene's germline CDR1 is MNHNY and CDR2 SVGAGI (reference sequence). The CDR3 DNA is TGTGCCAGCAGTTACGAGGCAGGGGGGGGTGAAGCTTTCTTT. Protein: CASSYEAGGGEAFF.